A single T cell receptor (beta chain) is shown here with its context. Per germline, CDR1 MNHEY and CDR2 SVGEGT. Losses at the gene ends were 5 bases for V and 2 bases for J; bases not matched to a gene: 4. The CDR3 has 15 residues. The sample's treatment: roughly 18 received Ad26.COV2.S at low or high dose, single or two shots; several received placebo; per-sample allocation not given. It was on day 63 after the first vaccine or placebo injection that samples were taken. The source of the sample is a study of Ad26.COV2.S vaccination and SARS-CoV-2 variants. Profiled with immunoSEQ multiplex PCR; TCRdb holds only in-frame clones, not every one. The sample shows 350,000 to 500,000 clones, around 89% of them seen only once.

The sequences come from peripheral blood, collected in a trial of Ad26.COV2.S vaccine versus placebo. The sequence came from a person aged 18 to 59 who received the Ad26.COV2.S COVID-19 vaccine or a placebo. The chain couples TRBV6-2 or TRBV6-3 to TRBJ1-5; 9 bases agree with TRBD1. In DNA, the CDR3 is TGTGCCAGCAGTGCTACAGGGGGCCGCAATCAGCCCCAGCATTTT. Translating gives CASSATGGRNQPQHF.